These 11 T cell receptor beta chains originate from one sample sequenced in a study of shared clonotypes between healthy human individuals (dated by TCRdb to between 2020 and 2021). CD8 naive samples were CD45RO-negative cells positively selected for CCR7, giving a CD45RA+CCR7+ population that excluded TemRA cells. Library creation used the immunoSEQ multiplex PCR assay. This immuneACCESS table, as held by TCRdb, lists in-frame sequences with V and J called but not all clones. Of the missing ones, under half trace to an unresolved V gene in checked studies; the others have no known cause. This sample gives around 2,000,000 clones in total; about 93% of them show up just once. The biggest ten clones account for approximately 1.7% of the sample. Sequenced sample: naive CD8+ T cells from PBMCs. The cell subset or site label here, explained by the study, means: CD45RA+CCR7+. The source of these receptors is a man between 18 and 35 years old in good health. Some clones in this sample may be carry-over from other donors' samples.

The chain carries TRBV7-8 and TRBJ2-5, with 9 bases fitting TRBD2. CDR3 length: 13 residues. After removal of 5 bases from V and 5 bases from J, the junction contained 3 bases not matched to a gene. Germline V gene data show CDR1 as SGHVS and CDR2 as FQNEAQ. The CDR3 region is CASSLSGSETQYF. The CDR3 DNA reads as TGTGCCAGCAGCCTTAGCGGGAGTGAGACCCAGTACTTC.

The chain joins TRBV7-2 to TRBJ2-2; D is undetermined. The CDR3 is 12 amino acids. The V and J ends lost 4 bases and 6 bases respectively, with 6 bases between them. In germline, CDR1 is SGHTA, CDR2 FQGNSA. The CDR3: CASSSIPGELFF. In DNA, the CDR3 is TGTGCCAGCAGCTCGATCCCCGGGGAGCTGTTTTTT.

About this clone itself: Within the sample, other DNA sequences also encode this same CDR3. The chain combines TRBV9 with TRBJ2-7; 13 nucleotides align to TRBD2. The length of the CDR3 is 17 residues. V gave up 0 bases and J gave up 3 bases; unmatched junction bases: 6. In germline, CDR1 is SGDLS, CDR2 YYNGEE. CDR3 nucleotide sequence: TGTGCCAGCAGCGTAGGACTAGCGGGAGGATCGCTCTACGAGCAGTACTTC. This translates into CASSVGLAGGSLYEQYF.

This clone was observed a single time. This sequence joins TRBV29-1 and TRBJ2-1; TRBD1 is a possible D gene (5 bases). This CDR3 has 16 amino acids. Germline CDR1 and CDR2: SQVTM and ANQGSEA. The V end lost 4 bases, the J end lost 2 bases, and 18 bases lay between the germline ends. This CDR3 is CSVAPRADSPYNEQFF. DNA of the CDR3: TGCAGCGTTGCCCCTAGGGCAGACAGTCCCTACAATGAGCAGTTCTTC.

This clone was seen only once. Other DNA sequences from this sample encode an identical CDR3 as well. V and J are TRBV27 and TRBJ2-5, with D unresolved. Germline assignment: CDR1 MNHEY and CDR2 SMNVEV (reference sequence). The CDR3 has 11 residues. Trimming took off 5 bases at V and 5 bases at J, with 6 bases between the two ends. The CDR3 nucleotides read TGTGCCAGCAGTAGTCGGGAGACCCAGTACTTC. Translation gives CASSSRETQYF.

V and J are TRBV19 and TRBJ2-3; 7 positions agree with TRBD2. The V gene's germline CDR1 is LNHDA and CDR2 SQIVND (reference sequence). This CDR3 has 17 residues. The J segment lost 5 bases and the V segment lost 0 bases, leaving 11 bases of the junction unmatched. The CDR3 DNA reads TGTGCCAGTAGTATAGATCATCGGGACCAGCGGGGAGATACGCAGTATTTT. Translating it yields CASSIDHRDQRGDTQYF.

Written as DNA, the CDR3 is TGTGCCAGCAGAAGGGGGACTAGCGTACTGAATGAGCAGTTCTTC. This sequence encodes CASRRGTSVLNEQFF. The chain employs TRBV2 and TRBJ2-1; 10 bases agree with TRBD2. CDR1 and CDR2 (germline): SNHLY, FYNNEI. The CDR3 has 15 residues. The V gene end was trimmed by 6 bases and the J gene end by 7 bases; junction bases not matched to a gene: 9.

This sequence joins TRBV10-2 and TRBJ2-7, with TRBD1 matching 7 bases. CDR1 is WSHSY and CDR2 is SAAADI in the germline V gene. CDR3 length: 14 amino acids. Losses at the gene ends were 2 bases for V and 2 bases for J; bases not matched to a gene: 3. The CDR3 here is CASSERGRTYEQYF. The CDR3 coding sequence is TGCGCCAGCAGTGAGAGGGGGCGAACCTACGAGCAGTACTTC.

The chain carries TRBV7-6 and TRBJ2-2, with a weak D call TRBD1 (5 bases). Trimming left V 2 bases short and J 3 bases short, with 25 bases between. The CDR3 totals 20 residues. From germline, CDR1 is SGHVS and CDR2 FNYEAQ. CDR3: CASSLTPGRPGRGHTGELFF. The CDR3 nucleotides are TGTGCCAGCAGCTTAACCCCAGGTCGACCAGGGCGCGGCCACACCGGGGAGCTGTTTTTT.

The CDR3 here is CASSAGVGTEAFF. DNA of the CDR3: TGTGCCAGCAGCGCCGGGGTAGGGACTGAAGCTTTCTTT. V gene TRBV28 combines with J gene TRBJ1-1; D gene unclear. Trimming cost V 6 bases and J 5 bases, with 13 bases left between them. Germline lookup yields CDR1 MDHEN and CDR2 SYDVKM. This CDR3 comprises 13 residues.

J is TRBJ2-7 and V is TRBV4-1; 8 positions match TRBD2. The CDR3 extends over 15 amino acids. J lost 3 bases, V lost 0 bases, and 4 bases had no gene match. In germline, CDR1 is MGHRA, CDR2 YSYEKL. In nucleotides, the CDR3 is TGCGCCAGCAGCCAAGAGAGCGGGAGTGTCTACGAGCAGTACTTC. Protein product: CASSQESGSVYEQYF.